This T cell receptor (beta chain) is drawn from a study of graft-versus-host responses after intestinal transplantation (dated by TCRdb to about 2021). In the study overall: The transplants that recipients received were multivisceral, liver-intestinal, or isolated intestinal. Rather than being sequenced by the commercial service, samples from three later patients were sequenced in-house on an Illumina MiSeq and processed with MiXCR. Anti-thymocyte globulin induction was given to all recipients, followed by maintenance tacrolimus and steroids for around three years. To identify alloreactive clones, pre-transplant mixed lymphocyte reaction products were sequenced and then compared with unstimulated pre-transplant donor and recipient T cells. A cohort of about two dozen intestinal transplant recipients, including one retransplant, was enrolled, and a few patients lacking pretransplant specimens were excluded. Donor T cell macrochimerism was defined as a peak of at least 4% donor T cells among recipient peripheral blood mononuclear cells. Graft-versus-host and host-versus-graft alloreactive T cell clones were tracked in the graft, circulation and bone marrow after intestinal transplantation using bulk TCR-beta CDR3 sequencing.

In the paper's terms, the time point label means: cells obtained before transplantation from donor or recipient. CD3+CD4+ and CD3+CD8+ populations were FACS-sorted from unstimulated pre-transplant donor and recipient cells taken from spleen or lymph nodes. The library came from the immunoSEQ multiplex PCR assay. For most patients, genomic DNA was isolated with the Qiagen DNeasy Blood and Tissue Kit and shipped frozen to Adaptive Biotechnologies for TCR sequencing. For most patients, genomic DNA was subjected to high-throughput TCR-beta CDR3 sequencing by Adaptive Biotechnologies. Per the source publication's procedure: TCR sequencing data were retrieved from Adaptive's ImmunoSEQ software for more than 15 patients, whereas three other patients were processed with MiXCR and VDJtools. CD4 versus CD8 sorting errors were corrected by removing sequences found in both subsets at a frequency ratio below 5:1. CDR3 nucleotide sequences shared between donor and recipient were removed because the origin of such sequences could not be assigned. To count as alloreactive, a clone needed at least 2-fold expansion over unstimulated cells and a minimum CFSE-low frequency of 0.002% (template counts) or 0.001% (read counts). Clones detected in sequenced pre-transplant spleen, lymph node, or MLR CFSE-low populations of the donor or recipient were defined as mappable. Cumulative frequency of alloreactive clones was calculated as a percentage of all sequences weighted by copy number. In its TCRdb copy, this immuneACCESS table keeps in-frame sequences only and misses some clones. Where compared with another copy, unresolved V genes explain less than half of these, and the others have no known cause. That table gives V, J and clone size, and the DNA gave D and trimming. For this sample there are approximately 90,000 clones; roughly 80% appear just once. 0.65% to 0.95% of the sample rests with the top ten.

This clone has just a few counts. Its antigen remains unidentified. Base qualities were left out, and no much larger clone turns up one base away. Findings and caveats that apply to the study as a whole: In patients with donor T cell macrochimerism, the allografts had high GvH to HvG T cell clonal ratios. GvH clones were detected in recipient bone marrow, and some of these GvH clones were observed earlier in ileal mucosa or blood, consistent with an intestinal mucosal origin. Conclusions were limited by the relatively low number and heterogeneity of intestinal transplant patients. Peak levels of circulating GvH clones were associated with declines in HvG clones early after transplant.

The sequenced sample was unstimulated CD4+ T cells sorted from spleen or lymph node cells, obtained before intestinal transplant. This sequence originates from a human donor who received an intestinal transplant.

The CDR3 corresponds to CASSPTAGESLGYTF. In nucleotide form, the sequence is TGCGCCAGCAGCCCTACGGCAGGGGAGAGTTTGGGCTACACCTTC. The sequence joins TRBV5-1 to TRBJ1-2, with TRBD1 perhaps the D gene, on 6 matching bases. Based on the germline V gene, the CDR1 and CDR2 sequences are SGHRS and YFSETQ. Trimming takes 4 bases from V and 8 bases from J, and the germline ends sit 21 bases apart. The CDR3 numbers 15 residues from cysteine through phenylalanine. Of all the DNA, just the CDR3 is kept, 45 bases in frame from base 1.